Listed below are T cell receptor beta chains from one sample, sequenced in a study of long-term antiretroviral therapy in people with HIV. The assay was immunoSEQ multiplex PCR, and TCRdb's table has in-frame clones only and misses some. The repertoire consists of 20,000 to 30,000 clones, with 90% to 95% occurring once and the leading ten covering roughly 2.4%. Sequencing used unsorted PBMCs, obtained around 4.7 years after starting antiretroviral therapy. These receptors were collected from a woman in her forties or fifties with HIV. Both conserved end residues are part of each CDR3. A D gene is named only where the DNA matches it firmly. Clone size is given for some rows only: seen once, a few or many times, or a class if the clone is expanded.

>TRBV5-1|TRBJ2-1|-|TRBD2
CASTIGRENEQFF
TGCGCCAGCACGATCGGGAGGGAAAATGAGCAGTTCTTC
>TRBV5-6|TRBJ2-3|-|-
CASSSGGSGRDTQYF
TGTGCCAGCAGCTCCGGGGGATCCGGACGGGATACGCAGTATTTT
>TRBV9|TRBJ1-3|-|-
CASSVDPGNTIYF
TGTGCCAGCAGCGTAGACCCGGGGAACACCATATATTTT
>TRBV27|TRBJ2-7|-|TRBD1
CASSLSATGGGGWEQYF
TGTGCCAGCAGTTTATCGGCGACAGGGGGCGGCGGGTGGGAGCAGTACTTC
>TRBV27|TRBJ1-1|once|-
CASSLSQLETEAFF
TGTGCCAGCAGTTTATCTCAGTTGGAGACTGAAGCTTTCTTT
>TRBV7-9|TRBJ2-2|-|-
CASSYMGVGELFF
TGTGCCAGCAGCTACATGGGCGTAGGGGAGCTGTTTTTT
>TRBV6-5|TRBJ2-7|once|-
CASSRAPLGYEQYF
TGTGCCAGCAGTAGGGCTCCCCTCGGGTACGAGCAGTACTTC
>TRBV4-1|TRBJ2-7|once|TRBD1
CASSQIYDRDFYEQYF
TGCGCCAGCAGCCAGATTTATGACAGGGATTTCTACGAGCAGTACTTC
>TRBV4-1|TRBJ2-5|once|-
CASRVEGGLETQYF
TGCGCCAGCAGAGTGGAGGGAGGCCTGGAGACCCAGTACTTC
>TRBV7-2|TRBJ2-7|medium-sized|TRBD1
CASSSGTGRYEQYF
TGTGCCAGCAGCTCCGGGACAGGGCGATACGAGCAGTACTTC
>TRBV4-1|TRBJ2-5|-|-
CASSQDPTVQETQYF
TGCGCCAGCAGCCAAGATCCGACAGTACAAGAGACCCAGTACTTC
>TRBV9|TRBJ1-2|-|TRBD1
CASSVVPQGEGGYTF
TGTGCCAGCAGCGTAGTACCCCAGGGGGAAGGTGGCTACACCTTC
>TRBV25-1|TRBJ1-2|-|-
CASSLQGYGYTF
TGTGCCAGCAGTTTACAGGGTTATGGCTACACCTTC
>TRBV6-1|TRBJ1-1|once|-
CASSPGLLKDTEAFF
TGTGCCAGCAGTCCGGGACTACTAAAGGACACTGAAGCTTTCTTT
>TRBV4-1|TRBJ2-1|-|-
CASSPFSSYNEQFF
TGCGCCAGCAGCCCGTTTAGCTCCTACAATGAGCAGTTCTTC
>TRBV2|TRBJ1-2|-|-
CASIRGTIGYTF
TGTGCCAGCATCCGCGGGACTATTGGCTACACCTTC
>TRBV7-9|TRBJ1-5|-|-
CASSQGNQPQHF
TGTGCCAGCAGTCAGGGAAATCAGCCCCAGCATTTT
>TRBV12-5|TRBJ1-1|-|-
CASGFWGPNTEAFF
TGTGCTAGTGGTTTTTGGGGACCCAACACTGAAGCTTTCTTT
>TRBV4-3|TRBJ2-2|-|-
CASSQLNPASGELFF
TGCGCCAGCAGCCAACTGAACCCCGCGTCCGGGGAGCTGTTTTTT
>TRBV6-1|TRBJ1-5|-|-
CASSEEPGSNQPQHF
TGTGCCAGCAGTGAAGAACCCGGTTCCAATCAGCCCCAGCATTTT
>TRBV7-2|TRBJ2-7|-|TRBD2
CASSAAGTSGRHEQYF
TGTGCCAGCAGCGCCGCGGGGACTAGCGGGAGACACGAGCAGTACTTC
>TRBV10-3|TRBJ1-3|-|-
CAISERGTIGNTIYF
TGTGCCATCAGTGAGAGGGGGACTATTGGAAACACCATATATTTT
>TRBV19|TRBJ1-1|-|-
CASSIGAVSAAFF
TGTGCCAGTAGTATAGGGGCCGTGTCGGCAGCTTTCTTT
>TRBV9|TRBJ2-7|-|TRBD1
CASSVVGGGEQYF
TGTGCCAGCAGCGTAGTAGGGGGCGGCGAGCAGTACTTC
>TRBV5-1|TRBJ2-4|-|-
CASRLGPGDIQYF
TGCGCCAGCAGACTCGGACCGGGGGACATTCAGTACTTC
>TRBV18|TRBJ1-1|-|-
CASSPRTGGNTEAFF
TGTGCCAGCTCACCAAGGACCGGGGGGAACACTGAAGCTTTCTTT
>TRBV27|TRBJ2-1|-|-
CASSLQLGPPEQFF
TGTGCCAGCAGTTTACAACTTGGACCACCAGAGCAGTTCTTC
>TRBV10-3|TRBJ2-5|-|TRBD1
CAISLGQGQETQYF
TGTGCCATCAGTTTGGGACAGGGTCAAGAGACCCAGTACTTC
>TRBV28|TRBJ1-1|-|-
CASSPRNTEAFF
TGTGCCAGCAGTCCCCGGAACACTGAAGCTTTCTTT
>TRBV19|TRBJ2-7|-|-
CASSIATSYEQYF
TGTGCCAGTAGTATAGCGACTAGCTACGAGCAGTACTTC
>TRBV7-8|TRBJ2-3|few|TRBD2
CASSSSGRATDTQYF
TGTGCCAGCAGCTCTAGCGGGAGAGCCACAGATACGCAGTATTTT
>TRBV6-6|TRBJ2-3|-|TRBD2
CASRAGGPPDTQYF
TGTGCCAGCAGGGCGGGAGGGCCCCCAGATACGCAGTATTTT
>TRBV19|TRBJ2-4|-|-
CASSKGGGSKNIQYF
TGTGCCAGTAGTAAAGGGGGAGGGAGCAAAAACATTCAGTACTTC
>TRBV7-7|TRBJ2-5|-|TRBD1
CASSLATGGQETQYF
TGTGCTAGCAGCTTAGCGACAGGGGGGCAAGAGACCCAGTACTTC
>TRBV11-3|TRBJ2-2|-|-
CASSLAFGELFF
TGTGCCAGCAGCTTAGCGTTTGGGGAGCTGTTTTTT
>TRBV6-5|TRBJ1-1|-|TRBD1
CASSTPGTANTEAFF
TGTGCCAGCAGTACCCCGGGGACAGCGAACACTGAAGCTTTCTTT
>TRBV19|TRBJ2-2|-|-
CASTPTRPSTGELFF
TGTGCCAGTACTCCGACTAGGCCGAGCACCGGGGAGCTGTTTTTT
>TRBV7-2|TRBJ2-5|-|-
CASSLGDGGTQYF
TGTGCCAGCAGCTTAGGCGACGGGGGGACCCAGTACTTC
>TRBV12-5|TRBJ2-1|-|TRBD2
CASALATSTKDNEQFF
TGTGCTAGTGCCCTGGCGACTAGCACTAAAGACAATGAGCAGTTCTTC
>TRBV25-1|TRBJ2-4|-|-
CASTFSLDRENIQYF
TGTGCCAGCACCTTTTCCCTGGATAGAGAAAACATTCAGTACTTC
>TRBV6-4|TRBJ2-7|-|TRBD2
CASSVRTSGFTTYEQYF
TGTGCCAGCAGTGTAAGGACTAGCGGTTTTACTACCTACGAGCAGTACTTC
>TRBV28|TRBJ1-5|-|-
CASKEGNQPQHF
TGTGCTTCGAAGGAGGGAAACCAGCCCCAGCATTTT
>TRBV9|TRBJ1-2|-|-
CASSRWTQGGVGGYTF
TGTGCCAGCAGCAGATGGACCCAGGGAGGGGTGGGAGGCTACACCTTC
>TRBV5-8|TRBJ1-5|-|-
CASSLRQYSNQPQHF
TGTGCCAGCAGCTTGCGACAGTATAGCAATCAGCCCCAGCATTTT
>TRBV2|TRBJ2-7|-|-
CASSEARTDSSYEQYF
TGTGCCAGCAGTGAAGCGAGAACGGACTCAAGCTACGAGCAGTACTTC
>TRBV7-2|TRBJ2-1|-|-
CASSLGGGGNEQFF
TGTGCCAGCAGCTTGGGCGGAGGAGGAAATGAGCAGTTCTTC
>TRBV7-8|TRBJ2-7|-|-
CASSPLGYEQYF
TGTGCCAGCAGCCCGCTCGGTTACGAGCAGTACTTC
>TRBV2|TRBJ1-2|-|-
CASSDRGEANYGYTF
TGTGCCAGCAGTGACAGGGGAGAGGCGAACTATGGCTACACCTTC
>TRBV15|TRBJ2-7|-|-
CATSTGPGVYEQYF
TGTGCCACCAGCACTGGGCCCGGGGTCTACGAGCAGTACTTC
>TRBV19|TRBJ2-4|once|TRBD2
CATSGALAKNIQYF
TGTGCCACTAGCGGGGCGCTAGCCAAAAACATTCAGTACTTC
>TRBV19|TRBJ1-5|-|-
CASSIYGEQPQHF
TGTGCCAGTAGTATCTACGGGGAACAGCCCCAGCATTTT
>TRBV7-3|TRBJ2-3|-|-
CASRDGGSDTQYF
TGTGCCAGCAGGGACGGAGGATCAGATACGCAGTATTTT
>TRBV19|TRBJ2-7|-|-
CASSPGVYEQYF
TGTGCCAGTAGTCCCGGAGTCTACGAGCAGTACTTC